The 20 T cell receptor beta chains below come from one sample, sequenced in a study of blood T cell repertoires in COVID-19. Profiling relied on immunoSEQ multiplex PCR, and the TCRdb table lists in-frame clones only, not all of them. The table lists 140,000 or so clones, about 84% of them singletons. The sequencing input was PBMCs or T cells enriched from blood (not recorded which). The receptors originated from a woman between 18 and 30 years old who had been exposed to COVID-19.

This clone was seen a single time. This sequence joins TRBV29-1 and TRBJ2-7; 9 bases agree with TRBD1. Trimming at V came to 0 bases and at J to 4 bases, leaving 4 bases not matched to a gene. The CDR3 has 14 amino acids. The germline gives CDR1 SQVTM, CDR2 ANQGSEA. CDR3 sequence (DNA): TGCAGCGTTGAAGATCGACAGGGGGTGTACGAGCAGTACTTC. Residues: CSVEDRQGVYEQYF.

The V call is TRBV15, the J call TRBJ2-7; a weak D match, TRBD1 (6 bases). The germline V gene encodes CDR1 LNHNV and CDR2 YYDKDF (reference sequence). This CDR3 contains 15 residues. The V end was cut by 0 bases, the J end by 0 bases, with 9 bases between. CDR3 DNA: TGTGCCACCAGCAGAGAAACAGGGAGCTCCTACGAGCAGTACTTC. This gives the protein CATSRETGSSYEQYF. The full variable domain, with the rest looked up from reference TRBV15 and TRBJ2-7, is DAMVIQNPRYQVTQFGKPVTLSCSQTLNHNVMYWYQQKSSQAPKLLFHYYDKDFNNEADTPDNFQSRRPNTSFCFLDIRSPGLGDTAMYLCATSRETGSSYEQYFGPGTRLTVT.

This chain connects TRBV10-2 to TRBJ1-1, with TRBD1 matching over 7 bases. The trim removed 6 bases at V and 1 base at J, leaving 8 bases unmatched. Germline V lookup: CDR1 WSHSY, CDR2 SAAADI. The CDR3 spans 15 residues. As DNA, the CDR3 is TGCGCCAGCAGGGCAGGGGGTGCAAAGAACACTGAAGCTTTCTTT. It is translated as CASRAGGAKNTEAFF.

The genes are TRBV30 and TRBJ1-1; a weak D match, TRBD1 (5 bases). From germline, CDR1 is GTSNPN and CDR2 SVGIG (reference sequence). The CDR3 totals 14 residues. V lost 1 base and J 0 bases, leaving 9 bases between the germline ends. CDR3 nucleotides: TGTGCCTGGAGTGAACAGGAGATGAACACTGAAGCTTTCTTT. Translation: CAWSEQEMNTEAFF.

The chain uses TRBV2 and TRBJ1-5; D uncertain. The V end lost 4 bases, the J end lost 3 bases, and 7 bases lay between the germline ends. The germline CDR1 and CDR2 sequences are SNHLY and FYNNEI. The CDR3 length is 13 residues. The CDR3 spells CASSAGNNQPQHF. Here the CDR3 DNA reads TGTGCCAGCAGTGCGGGTAACAATCAGCCCCAGCATTTT. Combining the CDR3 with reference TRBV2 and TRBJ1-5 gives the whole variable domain EPEVTQTPSHQVTQMGQEVILRCVPISNHLYFYWYRQILGQKVEFLVSFYNNEISEKSEIFDDQFSVERPDGSNFTLKIRSTKLEDSAMYFCASSAGNNQPQHFGDGTRLSIL.

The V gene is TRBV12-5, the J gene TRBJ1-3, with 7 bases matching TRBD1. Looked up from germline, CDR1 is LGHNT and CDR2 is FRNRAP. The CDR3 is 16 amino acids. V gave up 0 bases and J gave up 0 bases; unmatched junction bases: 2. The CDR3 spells CASGLVDRDSGNTIYF. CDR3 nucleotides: TGTGCTAGTGGTTTGGTAGACAGGGACTCTGGAAACACCATATATTTT.

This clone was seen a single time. DNA for the CDR3: TGTGCCAGCTGGGGAGGGCCGGGAAACATTCAGTACTTC. It specifies CASWGGPGNIQYF. The V call is TRBV27, the J call TRBJ2-4, with TRBD2 identical over 7 bases. The CDR3 contains 13 residues. The trim removed 8 bases at V and 6 bases at J, leaving 7 bases unmatched. The germline CDR1 and CDR2 sequences are MNHEY and SMNVEV (reference sequence).

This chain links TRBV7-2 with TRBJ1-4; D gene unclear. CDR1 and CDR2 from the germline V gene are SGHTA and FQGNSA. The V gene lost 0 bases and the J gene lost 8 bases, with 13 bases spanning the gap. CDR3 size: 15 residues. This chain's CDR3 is CASSLAPGSREKLFF. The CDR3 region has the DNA TGTGCCAGCAGCTTAGCACCCGGGAGCCGGGAAAAACTGTTTTTT.

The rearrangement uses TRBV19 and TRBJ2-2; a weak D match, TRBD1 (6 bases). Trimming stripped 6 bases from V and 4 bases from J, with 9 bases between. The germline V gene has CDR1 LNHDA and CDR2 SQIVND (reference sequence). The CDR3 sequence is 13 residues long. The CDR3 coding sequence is TGTGCCAGTAGCGACAGGCCCACCGGGGAGCTGTTTTTT. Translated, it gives CASSDRPTGELFF.

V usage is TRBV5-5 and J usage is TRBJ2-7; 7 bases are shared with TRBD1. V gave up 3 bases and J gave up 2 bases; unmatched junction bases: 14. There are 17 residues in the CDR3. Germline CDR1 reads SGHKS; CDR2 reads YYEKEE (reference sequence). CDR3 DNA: TGTGCCAGCAGCTCCATGGCCGGGACAGACCCCGCCTACGAGCAGTACTTC. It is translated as CASSSMAGTDPAYEQYF.

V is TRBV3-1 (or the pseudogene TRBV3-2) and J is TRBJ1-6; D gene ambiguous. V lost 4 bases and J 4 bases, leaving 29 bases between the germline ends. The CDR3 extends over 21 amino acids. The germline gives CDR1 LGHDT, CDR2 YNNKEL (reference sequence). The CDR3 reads CASSPFITGFWGIYYNSPLHF. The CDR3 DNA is TGTGCCAGCAGCCCTTTCATTACGGGGTTTTGGGGTATTTATTATAATTCACCCCTCCACTTT.

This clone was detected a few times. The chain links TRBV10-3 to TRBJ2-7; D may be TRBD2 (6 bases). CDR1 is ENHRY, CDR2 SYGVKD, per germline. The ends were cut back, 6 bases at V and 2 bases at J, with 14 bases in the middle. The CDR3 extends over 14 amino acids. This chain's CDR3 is CAIRGGGMTYEQYF. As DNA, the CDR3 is TGTGCCATCAGGGGTGGCGGGATGACCTACGAGCAGTACTTC.

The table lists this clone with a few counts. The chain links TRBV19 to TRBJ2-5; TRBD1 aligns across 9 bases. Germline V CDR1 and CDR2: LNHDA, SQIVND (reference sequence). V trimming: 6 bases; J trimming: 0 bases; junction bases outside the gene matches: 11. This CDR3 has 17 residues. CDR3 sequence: CASSPGTGMGYQETQYF. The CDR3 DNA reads TGTGCCAGTAGCCCAGGGACAGGGATGGGGTACCAAGAGACCCAGTACTTC.

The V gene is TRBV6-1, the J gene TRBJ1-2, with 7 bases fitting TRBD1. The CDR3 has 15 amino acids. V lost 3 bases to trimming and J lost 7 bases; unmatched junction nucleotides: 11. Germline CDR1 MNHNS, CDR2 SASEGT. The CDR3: CASSDGPQGGGGYTF. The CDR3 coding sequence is TGTGCCAGCAGTGACGGGCCCCAGGGGGGTGGTGGCTACACCTTC.

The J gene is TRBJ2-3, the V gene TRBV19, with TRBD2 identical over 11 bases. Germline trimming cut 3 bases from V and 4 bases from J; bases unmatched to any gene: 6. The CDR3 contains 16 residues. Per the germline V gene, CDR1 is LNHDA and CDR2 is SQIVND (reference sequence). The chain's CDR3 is CASSIRLAGLADTQYF. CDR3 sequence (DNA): TGTGCCAGTAGTATTCGACTAGCGGGACTGGCAGATACGCAGTATTTT.

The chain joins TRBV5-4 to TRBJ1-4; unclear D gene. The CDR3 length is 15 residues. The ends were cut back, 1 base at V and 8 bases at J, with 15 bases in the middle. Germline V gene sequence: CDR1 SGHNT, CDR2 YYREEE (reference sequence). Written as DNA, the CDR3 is TGTGCCAGCAGCTTGTTTGGCCTTGCGGGGGAAAAACTGTTTTTT. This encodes CASSLFGLAGEKLFF. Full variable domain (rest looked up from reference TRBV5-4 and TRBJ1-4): ETGVTQSPTHLIKTRGQQVTLRCSSQSGHNTVSWYQQALGQGPQFIFQYYREEENGRGNFPPRFSGLQFPNYSSELNVNALELDDSALYLCASSLFGLAGEKLFFGSGTQLSVL.

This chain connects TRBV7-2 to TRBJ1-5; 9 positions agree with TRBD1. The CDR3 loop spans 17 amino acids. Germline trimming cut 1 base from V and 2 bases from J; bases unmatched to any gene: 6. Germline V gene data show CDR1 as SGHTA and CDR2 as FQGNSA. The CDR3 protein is CASSLGGQGGGNQPQHF. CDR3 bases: TGTGCCAGCAGCTTAGGGGGACAGGGAGGTGGCAATCAGCCCCAGCATTTT. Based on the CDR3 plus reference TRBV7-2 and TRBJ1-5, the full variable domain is GAGVSQSPSNKVTEKGKDVELRCDPISGHTALYWYRQSLGQGLEFLIYFQGNSAPDKSGLPSDRFSAERTGGSVSTLTIQRTQQEDSAVYLCASSLGGQGGGNQPQHFGDGTRLSIL.

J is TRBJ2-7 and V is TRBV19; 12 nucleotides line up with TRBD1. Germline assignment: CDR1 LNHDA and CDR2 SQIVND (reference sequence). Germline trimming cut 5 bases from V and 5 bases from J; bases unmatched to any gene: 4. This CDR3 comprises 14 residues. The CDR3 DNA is TGTGCCAGTAGTCCCGGGACAGGGGGCGACGAGCAGTACTTC. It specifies CASSPGTGGDEQYF. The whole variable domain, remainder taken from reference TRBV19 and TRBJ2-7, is DGGITQSPKYLFRKEGQNVTLSCEQNLNHDAMYWYRQDPGQGLRLIYYSQIVNDFQKGDIAEGYSVSREKKESFPLTVTSAQKNPTAFYLCASSPGTGGDEQYFGPGTRLTVT.

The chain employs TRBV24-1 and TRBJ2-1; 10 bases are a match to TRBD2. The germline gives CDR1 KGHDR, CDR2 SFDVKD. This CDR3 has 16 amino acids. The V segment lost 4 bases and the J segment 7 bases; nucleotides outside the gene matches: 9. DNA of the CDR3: TGTGCCACCAGTGACGCAACTAGCGGGATCTGGAATGAGCAGTTCTTC. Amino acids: CATSDATSGIWNEQFF.

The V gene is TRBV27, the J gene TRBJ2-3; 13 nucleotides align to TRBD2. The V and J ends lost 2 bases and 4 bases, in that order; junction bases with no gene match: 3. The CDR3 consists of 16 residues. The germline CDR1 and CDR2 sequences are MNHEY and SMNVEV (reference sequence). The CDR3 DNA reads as TGTGCCAGCAGTTTAGGACTAGCGGGAGTGTCAGATACGCAGTATTTT. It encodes CASSLGLAGVSDTQYF.